The 9 T cell receptor beta chains below all came from one sample that was sequenced in a study of blood T cell repertoires in COVID-19. Clones were read by immunoSEQ multiplex PCR, and TCRdb kept only the in-frame ones, dropping some. The sample carries roughly 380,000 clones, approximately 80% recorded once. Material for sequencing was peripheral blood. The receptors derive from a human donor with acute or convalescent COVID-19. The donor label of this sample is uncertain.

The rearrangement uses TRBV5-6 and TRBJ1-1; 9 bases match TRBD1. This CDR3 contains 15 residues. The germline V gene has CDR1 SGHDT and CDR2 YYEEEE. The V and J ends lost 4 bases and 5 bases, in that order; junction bases with no gene match: 9. DNA of the CDR3: TGTGCCAGCAGCGGAAGGGACAGGGAGAGGACTGAAGCTTTCTTT. This encodes CASSGRDRERTEAFF.

The V call is TRBV7-2, the J call TRBJ1-1; D gene uncertain. CDR1 SGHTA and CDR2 FQGNSA come from the germline V gene. V lost 1 base, J lost 5 bases, and 14 bases lay in between. The CDR3 totals 15 residues. The CDR3 here is CASSLEGSRGTEAFF. The CDR3 coding sequence is TGTGCCAGCAGCTTAGAAGGGTCAAGAGGGACTGAAGCTTTCTTT.

This chain connects TRBV6-5 to TRBJ1-1; TRBD1 aligns across 9 bases. CDR1 and CDR2 (germline): MNHEY, SVGAGI. The J segment lost 6 bases and the V segment lost 7 bases, leaving 9 bases of the junction unmatched. This CDR3 is 14 amino acids long. Here the CDR3 DNA reads TGTGCCAGCACTCGGGACAGGGCATGGTCTGAAGCTTTCTTT. Encoded protein: CASTRDRAWSEAFF.

The V gene is TRBV27, the J gene TRBJ2-3; perhaps TRBD2 as D (5 bases). The CDR3 runs to 15 residues. Between the trimmed V and J ends, which lost 2 bases and 3 bases, there was a span of 12 bases. Germline V gene sequence: CDR1 MNHEY, CDR2 SMNVEV (reference sequence). CDR3 residues: CASSLSLALTDTQYF. Here the CDR3 DNA reads TGTGCCAGCAGTTTAAGTCTAGCTTTAACAGATACGCAGTATTTT.

The V gene is TRBV5-1, the J gene TRBJ1-1; 8 bases are a match to TRBD1. Germline V gene lookup returns CDR1 SGHRS and CDR2 YFSETQ. The CDR3 loop spans 15 amino acids. Trimming took 0 bases from V and 5 from J; bases not matched to a gene: 6. CDR3 DNA sequence: TGCGCCAGCAGCTTGGGGGCCAGGGGGCAAACTGAAGCTTTCTTT. It specifies CASSLGARGQTEAFF.

This clone was picked up a small number of times. This chain joins TRBV3-1 (or the pseudogene TRBV3-2) and TRBJ1-2; possibly TRBD1 for D (5 bases). V was pared by 0 bases and J by 4 bases, with 12 bases between. This CDR3 region has 15 residues. Germline-derived CDR1 and CDR2 are LGHDT and YNNKEL (reference sequence). The CDR3 DNA is TGTGCCAGCAGCCAAGAACCGGGGGATAGCTATGGCTACACCTTC. Its protein product is CASSQEPGDSYGYTF.

The V call is TRBV7-6, the J call TRBJ2-5; 13 positions match TRBD2. The CDR3 covers 16 residues. The germline gives CDR1 SGHVS, CDR2 FNYEAQ. V shed 1 base, J shed 5 bases, and the junction held 4 bases outside the gene matches. CDR3 sequence: CASSLGTSGRGETQYF. The CDR3 DNA follows: TGTGCCAGCAGCTTAGGGACTAGCGGGAGAGGGGAGACCCAGTACTTC.

This sequence joins TRBV2 and TRBJ2-2; D might be TRBD2 (6 bases). The V and J ends lost 6 bases and 3 bases respectively, with 11 bases between them. This CDR3 has 14 amino acids. The germline gives CDR1 SNHLY, CDR2 FYNNEI. In nucleotides, the CDR3 is TGTGCCAGCAGGATAGGGGAGGACACCGGGGAGCTGTTTTTT. Its protein is CASRIGEDTGELFF. Looking up the rest from reference TRBV2 and TRBJ2-2 gives the full variable domain: EPEVTQTPSHQVTQMGQEVILRCVPISNHLYFYWYRQILGQKVEFLVSFYNNEISEKSEIFDDQFSVERPDGSNFTLKIRSTKLEDSAMYFCASRIGEDTGELFFGEGSRLTVL.

V usage is TRBV5-6 and J usage is TRBJ1-2; D gene unclear. The germline V gene has CDR1 SGHDT and CDR2 YYEEEE. V gave up 4 bases and J gave up 8 bases, with 18 bases separating them. The CDR3 consists of 14 residues. DNA of the CDR3: TGTGCCAGCAGCCGAGGAGGGTCTGGGAACGGCTACACCTTC. Translation gives CASSRGGSGNGYTF. Together with reference TRBV5-6 and TRBJ1-2, the CDR3 gives the full variable domain: DAGVTQSPTHLIKTRGQQVTLRCSPKSGHDTVSWYQQALGQGPQFIFQYYEEEERQRGNFPDRFSGHQFPNYSSELNVNALLLGDSALYLCASSRGGSGNGYTFGSGTRLTVV.